Below are 13 T cell receptor beta chains sequenced from a single sample in a study of blood T cell repertoires in COVID-19. Assay: immunoSEQ multiplex PCR; the TCRdb copy retains only in-frame clones and omits some. The table records about 98,000 clones, 84% of them present only once. Material: peripheral blood. The receptor source for this set is a human donor in a cohort sampled during active COVID-19.

This chain connects TRBV7-9 to TRBJ2-3; 9 bases map to TRBD1. With V trimmed by 1 base and J by 4 bases, 6 bases remained unmatched. Germline V gives CDR1 SEHNR, CDR2 FQNEAQ (reference sequence). This CDR3 has 16 residues. CDR3 nucleotide sequence: TGTGCCAGCAGCTTAGGCCCGACAGGGGGAGCAGATACGCAGTATTTT. Translation: CASSLGPTGGADTQYF.

The chain is built from TRBV6-6 and TRBJ1-1; unclear D gene. V lost 0 bases to trimming and J lost 4 bases, with 12 bases between them. The CDR3 spans 15 residues. CDR1 is MNHNY, CDR2 SVGAGI, per germline (reference sequence). The chain's CDR3 is CASSYSLGLGTEAFF. The CDR3 DNA sequence: TGTGCCAGCAGTTACTCTCTGGGCTTGGGCACTGAAGCTTTCTTT.

This rearrangement joins TRBV6-2 or TRBV6-3 to TRBJ1-3; D might be TRBD1 (6 bases). V lost 4 bases to trimming and J lost 0 bases, with 10 bases between them. There are 15 residues in the CDR3. Germline values: CDR1 MNHEY, CDR2 SVGEGT. In DNA, the CDR3 is TGTGCCAGCAGTTTGGACAGAAGCTCTGGAAACACCATATATTTT. This translates into CASSLDRSSGNTIYF.

The gene calls are TRBV15 and TRBJ1-1, with D perhaps matching TRBD1 (6 bases). Germline values: CDR1 LNHNV, CDR2 YYDKDF (reference sequence). The CDR3 runs 15 residues. V gave up 2 bases and J gave up 0 bases, with 10 bases separating them. CDR3 bases: TGTGCCACCAGCAGACCGGGACAAGTGAACACTGAAGCTTTCTTT. Encoded protein: CATSRPGQVNTEAFF.

This clone has a single count. This chain uses TRBV28 with TRBJ2-5, with 7 bases matching TRBD1. The CDR3 contains 12 residues. The ends lost 4 bases at V and 5 bases at J; junction bases unmatched: 1. Germline V gene sequence: CDR1 MDHEN, CDR2 SYDVKM. This CDR3 is CASSSDRETQYF. As DNA, the CDR3 is TGTGCCAGCAGTTCGGACAGGGAGACCCAGTACTTC.

V gene TRBV5-4 combines with J gene TRBJ2-5, with D possibly being TRBD2 (5 bases). V was pared by 4 bases and J by 2 bases, with 15 bases between. Germline V gene data show CDR1 as SGHNT and CDR2 as YYREEE (reference sequence). The CDR3 runs to 15 residues. The CDR3, as DNA: TGTGCCAGCAGCGAACGGTCGGGGTGGCAAGAGACCCAGTACTTC. Its translation is CASSERSGWQETQYF. The variable domain in full, completed from reference TRBV5-4 and TRBJ2-5, reads ETGVTQSPTHLIKTRGQQVTLRCSSQSGHNTVSWYQQALGQGPQFIFQYYREEENGRGNFPPRFSGLQFPNYSSELNVNALELDDSALYLCASSERSGWQETQYFGPGTRLLVL.

The sample holds a few counts of this clone. The chain joins TRBV4-3 to TRBJ1-2; weak D call: TRBD1 (5 bases). The CDR3 is made up of 14 amino acids. Germline values: CDR1 LGHNA, CDR2 YSLEER. V dropped 1 base and J dropped 7 bases, with 13 bases sitting between them. The CDR3 nucleotides read TGCGCCAGCAGCCAAGTTGATGGGGGAGGTGGCTACACCTTC. This translates into CASSQVDGGGGYTF.

J is TRBJ1-1 and V is TRBV5-1; the match to TRBD1 covers 7 bases. CDR3 length equals 14 residues. The V segment lost 2 bases and the J segment 1 base; nucleotides outside the gene matches: 2. Germline V gives CDR1 SGHRS, CDR2 YFSETQ. The CDR3 nucleotides read TGCGCCAGCAGCTTCGGGACAGCGAACACTGAAGCTTTCTTT. It specifies CASSFGTANTEAFF.

The genes are TRBV7-9 and TRBJ1-1; D is ambiguous. Germline CDR1 and CDR2: SEHNR and FQNEAQ (reference sequence). CDR3 size: 14 residues. Trimming removed 3 bases from V and 0 bases from J, with 8 bases in between. The CDR3 loop is CASSFNSLNTEAFF. The CDR3 DNA reads as TGTGCCAGCAGCTTTAACAGTTTGAACACTGAAGCTTTCTTT.

The CDR3 nucleotides read TGTGCCAGCAGCTTAGTTCCGGGGACTCTCGAGCAGTACTTC. It codes for CASSLVPGTLEQYF. This chain uses TRBV7-8 with TRBJ2-7; D perhaps matches TRBD2 (6 bases). Germline assignment: CDR1 SGHVS and CDR2 FQNEAQ. The CDR3 contains 14 residues. Trimming removed 1 base from V and 6 bases from J, with 13 bases in between. Based on the CDR3 plus reference TRBV7-8 and TRBJ2-7, the full variable domain is GAGVSQSPRYKVAKRGQDVALRCDPISGHVSLFWYQQALGQGPEFLTYFQNEAQLDKSGLPSDRFFAERPEGSVSTLKIQRTQQEDSAVYLCASSLVPGTLEQYFGPGTRLTVT.

This rearrangement joins TRBV20-1 to TRBJ1-6; possible D gene TRBD1, 6 bases. V was trimmed by 3 bases and J by 0 bases, leaving 15 bases between them. The CDR3 covers 17 residues. Germline V lookup: CDR1 DFQATT, CDR2 SNEGSKA (reference sequence). In nucleotides, the CDR3 is TGCAGTGCTAGTGTTTTGGACAGCAGCTCCTATAATTCACCCCTCCACTTT. It translates to CSASVLDSSSYNSPLHF.

The CDR3 spells CASSLDRAGEAFF. DNA for the CDR3: TGTGCCAGCAGTTTGGACAGGGCGGGTGAAGCTTTCTTT. The rearrangement links TRBV27 to TRBJ1-1; TRBD1 matches 8 bases. V lost 3 bases to trimming and J lost 7 bases; unmatched junction nucleotides: 4. CDR1 is MNHEY and CDR2 is SMNVEV in the germline V gene (reference sequence). CDR3 size: 13 residues.

V is TRBV4-1 and J is TRBJ1-4; D not certain. V was cut by 4 bases and J by 7 bases, with 16 bases left in between. The CDR3 is 15 residues long. Per the germline V gene, CDR1 is MGHRA and CDR2 is YSYEKL. CDR3 loop: CASSLDAGFTEKLFF. The CDR3, as DNA: TGCGCCAGCAGCCTGGACGCGGGGTTCACTGAAAAACTGTTTTTT.